The clone carrying this TCR beta chain showed up just a few times. What it binds is not known. These data are taken from a study of beta chain features in type 1 diabetes. Study results and limitations: Moderate but significant shortening of TCRB CDR3s was recorded in all four CD4+ subsets from Type 1 diabetes patients.

CDR1 is SGHTA and CDR2 is FQGNSA in the germline V gene. V was shortened by 5 bases and J by 4 bases, with 12 bases between the two germline ends. The CDR3 runs to 13 residues. Expressed TCRB transcripts were sequenced because the isolated RNA had all been reverse transcribed beforehand. Sequencing was performed with immunoSEQ multiplex PCR; in TCRdb, only in-frame clones are kept and a portion is missing. The sample includes under 450,000 clones, approximately 14% of them seen just once. The clonotype was recovered from a man aged 30 to 39 in good health. The chain recombines TRBV7-2 with TRBJ2-7; D may be TRBD2 (6 bases). The specimen sequenced was naive CD4+ T cells from blood. Here the CDR3 DNA reads TGTGCCAGCAGCCGGGGACTTTTATACGAGCAGTACGTC. Protein: CASSRGLLYEQYV.